This record concerns one T cell receptor beta chain sequence. Its antigen is not identified. Some clones are missing from TCRdb's copy, which holds only in-frame ones; the method was immunoSEQ multiplex PCR. The sample lists some 110,000 clones, just over 90% occurring once. This entry is derived from a study of graft-versus-host responses after intestinal transplantation. Germline V gene sequence: CDR1 LNHDA, CDR2 SQIVND (reference sequence). This CDR3 has 15 amino acids. The V gene lost 4 bases and the J gene lost 4 bases, with 16 bases spanning the gap. The clonotype originates from a human donor who was the organ donor for an intestinal transplant. V is TRBV19 and J is TRBJ1-1, with D possibly being TRBD1 (6 bases). The material was unstimulated CD4+ T cells sorted from spleen or lymph node cells, obtained before transplant. The CDR3 protein is CASSRDKGVSTEAFF. In nucleotides, the CDR3 is TGTGCCAGTAGTAGAGATAAGGGGGTTTCCACTGAAGCTTTCTTT.